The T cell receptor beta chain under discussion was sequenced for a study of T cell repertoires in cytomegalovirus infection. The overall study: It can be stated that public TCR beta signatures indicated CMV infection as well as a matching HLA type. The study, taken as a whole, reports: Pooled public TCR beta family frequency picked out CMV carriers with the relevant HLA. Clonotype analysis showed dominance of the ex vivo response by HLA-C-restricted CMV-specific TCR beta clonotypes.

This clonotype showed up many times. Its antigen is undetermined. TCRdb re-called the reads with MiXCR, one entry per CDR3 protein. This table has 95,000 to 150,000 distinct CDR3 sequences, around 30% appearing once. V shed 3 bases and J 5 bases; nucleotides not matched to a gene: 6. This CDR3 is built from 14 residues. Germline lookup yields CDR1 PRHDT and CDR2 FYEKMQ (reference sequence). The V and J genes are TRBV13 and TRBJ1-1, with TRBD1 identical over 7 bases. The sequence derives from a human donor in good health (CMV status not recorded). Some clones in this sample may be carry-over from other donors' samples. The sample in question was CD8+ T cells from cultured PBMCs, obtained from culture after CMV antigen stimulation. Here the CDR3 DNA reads TGTGCCAGCAGCTTTGACAGGGTGTCAACTGAAGCTTTCTTT. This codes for CASSFDRVSTEAFF.